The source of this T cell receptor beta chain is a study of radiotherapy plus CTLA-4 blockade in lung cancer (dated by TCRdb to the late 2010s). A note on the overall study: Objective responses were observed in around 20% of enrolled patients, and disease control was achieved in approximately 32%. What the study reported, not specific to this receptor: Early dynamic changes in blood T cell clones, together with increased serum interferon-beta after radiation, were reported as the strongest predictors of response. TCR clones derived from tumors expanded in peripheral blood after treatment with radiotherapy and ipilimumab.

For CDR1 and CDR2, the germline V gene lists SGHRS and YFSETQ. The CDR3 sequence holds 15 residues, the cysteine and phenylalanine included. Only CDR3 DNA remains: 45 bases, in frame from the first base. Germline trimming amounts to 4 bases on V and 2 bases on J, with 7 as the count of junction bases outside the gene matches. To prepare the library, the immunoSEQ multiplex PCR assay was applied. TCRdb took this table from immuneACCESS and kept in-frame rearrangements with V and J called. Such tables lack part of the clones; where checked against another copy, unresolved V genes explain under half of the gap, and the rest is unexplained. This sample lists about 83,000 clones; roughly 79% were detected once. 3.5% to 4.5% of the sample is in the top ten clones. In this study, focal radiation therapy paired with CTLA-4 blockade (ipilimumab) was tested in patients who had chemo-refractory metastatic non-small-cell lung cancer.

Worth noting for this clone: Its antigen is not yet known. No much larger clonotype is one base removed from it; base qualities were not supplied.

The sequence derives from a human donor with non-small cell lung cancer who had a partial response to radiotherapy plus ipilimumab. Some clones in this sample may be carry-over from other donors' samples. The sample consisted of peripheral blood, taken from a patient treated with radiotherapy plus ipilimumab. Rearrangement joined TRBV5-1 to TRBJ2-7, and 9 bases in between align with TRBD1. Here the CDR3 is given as CASSPSGQGTYEQYF. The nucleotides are TGCGCCAGCAGCCCCTCGGGACAGGGAACCTACGAGCAGTACTTC.